This paragraph reports one TCR beta chain. This sample stems from a study of control samples from healthy donors and cancer patients. Generated by immunoSEQ multiplex PCR, the TCRdb table keeps only in-frame clones and is missing some. The sample has about 190,000 clones, approximately 91% seen once; the top ten hold 1.5% to 2%. Unmatched junction bases numbered 9, after V lost 1 base and J lost 10 bases. The CDR3 length is 16 residues. The germline V gene has CDR1 SGDLS and CDR2 YYNGEE. The J gene is TRBJ2-1, the V gene TRBV9; 12 bases are a match to TRBD2. Sequencing input: blood. The clonotype was recovered from a man younger than 40 in good health. The CDR3 spells CASSVYSSGGAPEQFF. In DNA form, the CDR3 reads TGTGCCAGCAGCGTATACTCTAGCGGGGGGGCACCCGAGCAGTTCTTC.